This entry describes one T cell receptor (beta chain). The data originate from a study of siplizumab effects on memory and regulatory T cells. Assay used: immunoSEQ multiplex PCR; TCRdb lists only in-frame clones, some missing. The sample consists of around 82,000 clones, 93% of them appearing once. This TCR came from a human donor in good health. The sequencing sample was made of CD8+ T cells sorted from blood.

CDR3 DNA sequence: TGTGCCAGTATCCCTGACAGGGACTATAGCACTGAAGCTTTCTTT. Protein: CASIPDRDYSTEAFF. The chain combines TRBV19 with TRBJ1-1; 7 bases agree with TRBD1. The length of the CDR3 is 15 residues. J gave up 4 bases and V 7 bases, and 12 bases lay outside the gene matches. Germline CDR1 is LNHDA and CDR2 is SQIVND (reference sequence). The entire variable domain, with the rest obtained from reference TRBV19 and TRBJ1-1, is as follows: DGGITQSPKYLFRKEGQNVTLSCEQNLNHDAMYWYRQDPGQGLRLIYYSQIVNDFQKGDIAEGYSVSREKKESFPLTVTSAQKNPTAFYLCASIPDRDYSTEAFFGQGTRLTVV.